This TCR beta chain originates from a study of blood T cell repertoires in COVID-19. Across the whole study: There were acute and convalescent COVID-19 samples, and they came from the United States, Italy and Spain. PBMCs, B-cell-depleted T cells, or T cells were the source of the cDNA or gDNA that made up the material.

The authors' processing: Reference gene primer amplification in the assay estimated nucleated cell counts. Here immunoSEQ multiplex PCR was the method, and the copy in TCRdb shows in-frame clones only, minus some. The V and J calls and clone size are taken from that table; D and trimming were inferred from the DNA. The sample includes some 110,000 clones, more than 80% of them seen just once. V was clipped by 8 bases and J by 9 bases, with 20 bases between them. Germline V lookup: CDR1 GTSNPN, CDR2 SVGIG (reference sequence). The CDR3 loop spans 14 amino acids. The receptor's source is a woman in her 70s with acute or convalescent COVID-19. What was sequenced was peripheral blood. The gene calls are TRBV30 and TRBJ1-6; D is perhaps TRBD1 (6 bases). The CDR3 DNA reads TGTGCCGGACTGGAAACGGGGGGCGGTTCACCCCTCCACTTT. This encodes CAGLETGGGSPLHF.